This TCR beta chain was found in a study of OX40 agonist ivuxolimab in advanced cancers. Study results and limitations: Nonresponders, in some cases, also had low normalized T-cell clonal expansion. Expanded clones tended on average to be more numerous among CD8+ T cells than CD4+.

There are 13 residues in the CDR3. V was cut by 2 bases and J by 4 bases, with 8 bases left in between. Per the germline V gene, CDR1 is SEHNR and CDR2 is FQNEAQ (reference sequence). Concerning this clone itself: The antigen remains undetermined.

Blood sampling took place at baseline, cycle 4 day 1, and cycle 7 day 1. Profiled with immunoSEQ multiplex PCR; TCRdb holds only in-frame clones, not every one. In the table there are about 49,000 clones, about 81% of which are singletons. The rearrangement uses TRBV7-9 and TRBJ2-5, with a possible D match to TRBD2 (5 bases). This clonotype originated in an adult with an advanced solid tumor such as melanoma, head and neck, liver or kidney cancer. The material was CD4+ or CD8+ T cells sorted from blood, obtained in a trial of the OX40 agonist ivuxolimab. This CDR3 reads CASSLSAGETQYF. CDR3 nucleotide sequence: TGTGCCAGCAGCTTATCCGCGGGAGAGACCCAGTACTTC.